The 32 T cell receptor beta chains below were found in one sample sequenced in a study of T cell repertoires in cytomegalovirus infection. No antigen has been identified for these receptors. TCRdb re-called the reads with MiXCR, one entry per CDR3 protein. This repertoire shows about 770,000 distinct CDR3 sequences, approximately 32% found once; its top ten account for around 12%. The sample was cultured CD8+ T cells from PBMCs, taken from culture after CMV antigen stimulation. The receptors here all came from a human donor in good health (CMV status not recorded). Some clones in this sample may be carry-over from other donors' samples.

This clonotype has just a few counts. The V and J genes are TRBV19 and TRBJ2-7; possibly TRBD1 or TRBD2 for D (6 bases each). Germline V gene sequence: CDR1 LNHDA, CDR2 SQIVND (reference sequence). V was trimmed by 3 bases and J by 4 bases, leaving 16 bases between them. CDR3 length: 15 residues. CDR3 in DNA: TGTGCCAGTAGTATCGGAACCGGGGGCGCGTACGAGCAGTACTTC. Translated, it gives CASSIGTGGAYEQYF.

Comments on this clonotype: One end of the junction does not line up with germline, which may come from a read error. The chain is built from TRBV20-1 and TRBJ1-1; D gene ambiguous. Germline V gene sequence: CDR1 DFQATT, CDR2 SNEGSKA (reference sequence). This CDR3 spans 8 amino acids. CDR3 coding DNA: TGTGGGAACACTGAAGCTTTCTTT. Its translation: CGNTEAFF.

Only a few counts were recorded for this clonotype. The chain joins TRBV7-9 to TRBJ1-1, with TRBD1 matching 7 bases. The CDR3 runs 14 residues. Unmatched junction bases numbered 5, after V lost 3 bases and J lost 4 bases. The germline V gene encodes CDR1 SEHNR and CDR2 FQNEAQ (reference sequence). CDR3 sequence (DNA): TGTGCCAGCAGCTTGGAGACAGGGTTCACTGAAGCTTTCTTT. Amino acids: CASSLETGFTEAFF.

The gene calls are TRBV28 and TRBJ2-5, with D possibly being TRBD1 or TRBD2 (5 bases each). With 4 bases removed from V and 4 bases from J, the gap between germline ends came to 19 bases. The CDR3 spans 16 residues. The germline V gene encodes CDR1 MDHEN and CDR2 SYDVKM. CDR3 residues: CASSSHLADRLETQYF. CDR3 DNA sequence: TGTGCCAGCAGTTCCCATCTAGCCGACAGATTAGAGACCCAGTACTTC.

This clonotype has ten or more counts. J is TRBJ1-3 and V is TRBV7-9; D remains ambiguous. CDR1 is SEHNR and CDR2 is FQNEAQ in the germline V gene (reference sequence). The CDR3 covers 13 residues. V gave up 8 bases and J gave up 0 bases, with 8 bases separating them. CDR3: CASGEYSGNTIYF. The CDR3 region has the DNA TGTGCCAGCGGAGAGTACTCTGGAAACACCATATATTTT.

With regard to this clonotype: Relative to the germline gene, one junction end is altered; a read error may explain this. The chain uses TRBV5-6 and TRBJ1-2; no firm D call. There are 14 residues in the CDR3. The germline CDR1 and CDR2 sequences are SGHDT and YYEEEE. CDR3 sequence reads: CASTLTQANYGYTF. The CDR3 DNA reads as TGTGCCAGCACCTTGACACAAGCTAACTATGGCTACACCTTC. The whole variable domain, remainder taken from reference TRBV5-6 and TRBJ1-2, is DAGVTQSPTHLIKTRGQQVTLRCSPKSGHDTVSWYQQALGQGPQFIFQYYEEEERQRGNFPDRFSGHQFPNYSSELNVNALLLGDSALYLCASTLTQANYGYTFGSGTRLTVV.

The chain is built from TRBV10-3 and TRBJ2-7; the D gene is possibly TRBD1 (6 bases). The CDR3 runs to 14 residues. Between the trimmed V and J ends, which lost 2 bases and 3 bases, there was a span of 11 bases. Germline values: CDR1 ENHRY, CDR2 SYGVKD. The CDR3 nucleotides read TGTGCCATCAGTGAGACGGGACAAAGCTACGAGCAGTACTTC. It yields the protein CAISETGQSYEQYF.

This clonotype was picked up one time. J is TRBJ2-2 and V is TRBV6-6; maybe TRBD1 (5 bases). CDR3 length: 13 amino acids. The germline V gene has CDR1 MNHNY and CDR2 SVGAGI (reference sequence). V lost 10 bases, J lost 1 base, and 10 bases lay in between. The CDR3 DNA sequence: TGTGCCACCGAGACAGAGAACACCGGGGAGCTGTTTTTT. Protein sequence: CATETENTGELFF.

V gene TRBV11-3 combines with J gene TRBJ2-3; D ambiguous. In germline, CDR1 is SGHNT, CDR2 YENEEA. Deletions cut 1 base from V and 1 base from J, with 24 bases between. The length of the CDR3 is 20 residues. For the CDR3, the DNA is TGTGCCAGCAGCTTAGGTCCTTCCAGCCCGACAACAATGGGCACAGATACGCAGTATTTT. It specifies CASSLGPSSPTTMGTDTQYF.

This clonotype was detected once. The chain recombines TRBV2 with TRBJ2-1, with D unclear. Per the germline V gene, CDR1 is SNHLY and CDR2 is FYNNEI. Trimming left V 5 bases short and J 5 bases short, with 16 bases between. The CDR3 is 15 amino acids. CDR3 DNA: TGTGCCAGCAGTTACAGAACCCTAGTTAACAATGAGCAGTTCTTC. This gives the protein CASSYRTLVNNEQFF.

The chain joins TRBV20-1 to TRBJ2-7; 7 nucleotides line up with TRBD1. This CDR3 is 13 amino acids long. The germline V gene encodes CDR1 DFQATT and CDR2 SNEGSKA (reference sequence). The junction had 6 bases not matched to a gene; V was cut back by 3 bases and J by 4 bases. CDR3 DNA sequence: TGCAGTGCTAGGCTGACAGGGCAGTACGAGCAGTACTTC. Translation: CSARLTGQYEQYF.

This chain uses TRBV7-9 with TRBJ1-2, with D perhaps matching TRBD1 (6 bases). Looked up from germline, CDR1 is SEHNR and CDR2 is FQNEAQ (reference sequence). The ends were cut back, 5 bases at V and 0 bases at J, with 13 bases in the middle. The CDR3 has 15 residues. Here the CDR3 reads CASSHGGPSNYGYTF. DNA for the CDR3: TGTGCCAGCAGCCATGGGGGCCCGTCTAACTATGGCTACACCTTC.

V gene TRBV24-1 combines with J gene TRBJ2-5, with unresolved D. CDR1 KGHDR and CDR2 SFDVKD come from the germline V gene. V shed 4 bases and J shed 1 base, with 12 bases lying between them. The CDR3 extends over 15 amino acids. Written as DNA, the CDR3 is TGTGCCACCAGTGACGGGTTAAGCAGCCAAGAGACCCAGTACTTC. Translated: CATSDGLSSQETQYF.

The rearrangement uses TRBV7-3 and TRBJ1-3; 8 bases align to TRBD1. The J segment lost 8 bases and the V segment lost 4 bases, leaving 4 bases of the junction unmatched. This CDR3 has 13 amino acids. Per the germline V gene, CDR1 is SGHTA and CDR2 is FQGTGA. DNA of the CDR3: TGTGCCAGCAGCTCAGGGGGCTTGGACACCATATATTTT. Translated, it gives CASSSGGLDTIYF.

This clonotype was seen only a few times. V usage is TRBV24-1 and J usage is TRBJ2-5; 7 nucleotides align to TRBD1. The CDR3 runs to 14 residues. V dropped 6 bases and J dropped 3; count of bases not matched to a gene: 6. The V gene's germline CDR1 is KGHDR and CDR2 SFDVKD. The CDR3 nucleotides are TGTGCCACCAGTCCTACGACAGGGAAAGAGACCCAGTACTTC. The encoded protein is CATSPTTGKETQYF.

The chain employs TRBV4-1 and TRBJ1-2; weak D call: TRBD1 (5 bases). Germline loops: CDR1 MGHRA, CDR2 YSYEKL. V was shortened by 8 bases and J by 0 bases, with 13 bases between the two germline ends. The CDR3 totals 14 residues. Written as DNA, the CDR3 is TGCGCCAGCTCCGGGACCCAAGCTAACTATGGCTACACCTTC. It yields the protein CASSGTQANYGYTF.

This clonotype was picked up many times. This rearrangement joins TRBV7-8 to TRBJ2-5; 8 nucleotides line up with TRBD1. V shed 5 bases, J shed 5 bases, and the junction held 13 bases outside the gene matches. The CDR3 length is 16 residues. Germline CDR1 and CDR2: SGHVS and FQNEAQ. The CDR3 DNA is TGTGCCAGCAGCGCCTCCCGACAGGGGTATGAGGAGACCCAGTACTTC. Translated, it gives CASSASRQGYEETQYF. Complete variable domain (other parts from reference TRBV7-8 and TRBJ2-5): GAGVSQSPRYKVAKRGQDVALRCDPISGHVSLFWYQQALGQGPEFLTYFQNEAQLDKSGLPSDRFFAERPEGSVSTLKIQRTQQEDSAVYLCASSASRQGYEETQYFGPGTRLLVL.

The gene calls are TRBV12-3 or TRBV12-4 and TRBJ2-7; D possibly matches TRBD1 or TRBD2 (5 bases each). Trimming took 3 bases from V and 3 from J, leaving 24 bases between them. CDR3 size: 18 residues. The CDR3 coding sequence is TGTGCCAGCAGTTTCGTCTATGGCCCAAGACAGCGGTTCTACGAGCAGTACTTC. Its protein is CASSFVYGPRQRFYEQYF.

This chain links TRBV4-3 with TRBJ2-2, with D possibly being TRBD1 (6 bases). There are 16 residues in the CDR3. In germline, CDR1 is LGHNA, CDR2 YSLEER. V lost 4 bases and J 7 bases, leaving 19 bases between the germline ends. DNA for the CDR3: TGCGCCAGCAGCCCCAACGGCTGGGGGCAGGGCGGGGAGCTGTTTTTT. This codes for CASSPNGWGQGGELFF.

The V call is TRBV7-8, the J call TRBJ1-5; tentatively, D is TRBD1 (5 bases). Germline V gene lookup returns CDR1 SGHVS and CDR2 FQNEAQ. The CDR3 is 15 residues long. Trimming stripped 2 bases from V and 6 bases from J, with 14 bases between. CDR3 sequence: CASSLIPWGPQPQHF. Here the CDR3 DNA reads TGTGCCAGCAGCTTAATCCCGTGGGGCCCTCAGCCCCAGCATTTT.

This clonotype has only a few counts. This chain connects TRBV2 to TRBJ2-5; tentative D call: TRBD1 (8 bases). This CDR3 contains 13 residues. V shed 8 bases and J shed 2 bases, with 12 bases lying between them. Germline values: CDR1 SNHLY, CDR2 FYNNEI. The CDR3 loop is CASDRGGQETQYF. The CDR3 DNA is TGTGCCAGCGACAGGGGAGGGCAAGAGACCCAGTACTTC.

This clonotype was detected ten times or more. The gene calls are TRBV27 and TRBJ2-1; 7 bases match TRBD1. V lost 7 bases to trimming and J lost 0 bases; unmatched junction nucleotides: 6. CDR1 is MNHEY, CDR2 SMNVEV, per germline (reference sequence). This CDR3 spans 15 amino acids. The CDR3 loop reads CASTLTGSSYNEQFF. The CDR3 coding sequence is TGTGCCAGCACTCTGACAGGGAGCTCCTACAATGAGCAGTTCTTC.

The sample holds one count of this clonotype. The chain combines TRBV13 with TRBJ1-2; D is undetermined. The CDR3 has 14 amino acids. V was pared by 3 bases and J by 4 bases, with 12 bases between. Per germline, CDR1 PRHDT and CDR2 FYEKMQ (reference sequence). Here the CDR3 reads CASSFLTKLYGYTF. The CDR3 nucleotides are TGTGCCAGCAGCTTCCTAACAAAGCTCTATGGCTACACCTTC.

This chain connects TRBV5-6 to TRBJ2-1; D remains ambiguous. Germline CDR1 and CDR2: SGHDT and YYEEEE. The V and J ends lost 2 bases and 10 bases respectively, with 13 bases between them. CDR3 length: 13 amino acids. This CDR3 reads CASSLNGPREQFF. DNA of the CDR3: TGTGCCAGCAGCTTAAACGGGCCTCGGGAGCAGTTCTTC.

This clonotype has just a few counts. For the CDR3, the DNA is TGTGCCAGCAGTTACAGGGGGTTGAAGCCCCAGCATTTT. Residues: CASSYRGLKPQHF. The chain carries TRBV6-1 and TRBJ1-5; TRBD1 aligns across 8 bases. CDR3 length: 13 residues. The germline gives CDR1 MNHNS, CDR2 SASEGT. V shed 5 bases and J 8 bases; nucleotides not matched to a gene: 5.

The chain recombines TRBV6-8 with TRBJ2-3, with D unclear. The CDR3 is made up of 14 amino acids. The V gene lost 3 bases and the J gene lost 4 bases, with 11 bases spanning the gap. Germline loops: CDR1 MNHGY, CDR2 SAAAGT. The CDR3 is CASSYSRIADTQYF. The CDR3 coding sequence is TGTGCCAGCAGTTATTCCCGGATCGCAGATACGCAGTATTTT.

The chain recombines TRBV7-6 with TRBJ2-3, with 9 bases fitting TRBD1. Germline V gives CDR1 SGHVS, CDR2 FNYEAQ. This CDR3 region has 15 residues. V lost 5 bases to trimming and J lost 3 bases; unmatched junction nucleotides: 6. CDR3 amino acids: CASSRTGANTDTQYF. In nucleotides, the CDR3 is TGTGCCAGCAGCCGGACAGGGGCCAATACAGATACGCAGTATTTT. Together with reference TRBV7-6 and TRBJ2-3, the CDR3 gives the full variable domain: GAGVSQSPRYKVTKRGQDVALRCDPISGHVSLYWYRQALGQGPEFLTYFNYEAQQDKSGLPNDRFSAERPEGSISTLTIQRTEQRDSAMYRCASSRTGANTDTQYFGPGTRLTVL.

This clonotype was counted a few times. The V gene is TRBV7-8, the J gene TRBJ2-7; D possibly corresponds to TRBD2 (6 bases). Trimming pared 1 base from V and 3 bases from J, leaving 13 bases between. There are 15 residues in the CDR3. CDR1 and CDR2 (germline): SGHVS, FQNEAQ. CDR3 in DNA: TGTGCCAGCAGCTTAGAGGGAGGACATCTCTACGAGCAGTACTTC. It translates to CASSLEGGHLYEQYF. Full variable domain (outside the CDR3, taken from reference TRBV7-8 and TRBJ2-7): GAGVSQSPRYKVAKRGQDVALRCDPISGHVSLFWYQQALGQGPEFLTYFQNEAQLDKSGLPSDRFFAERPEGSVSTLKIQRTQQEDSAVYLCASSLEGGHLYEQYFGPGTRLTVT.

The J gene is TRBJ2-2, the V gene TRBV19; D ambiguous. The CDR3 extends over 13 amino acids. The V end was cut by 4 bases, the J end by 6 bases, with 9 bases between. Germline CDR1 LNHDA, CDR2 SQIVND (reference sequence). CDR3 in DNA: TGTGCCAGTAGTACTACCAAGGCCGGGGAGCTGTTTTTT. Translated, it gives CASSTTKAGELFF.

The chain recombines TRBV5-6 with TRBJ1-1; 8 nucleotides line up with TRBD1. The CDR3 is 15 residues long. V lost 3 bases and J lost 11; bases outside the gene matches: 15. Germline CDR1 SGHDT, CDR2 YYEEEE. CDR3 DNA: TGTGCCAGCAGCTACGCCGGACAGGGCCGTCGGGAGGCTTTCTTT. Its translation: CASSYAGQGRREAFF.

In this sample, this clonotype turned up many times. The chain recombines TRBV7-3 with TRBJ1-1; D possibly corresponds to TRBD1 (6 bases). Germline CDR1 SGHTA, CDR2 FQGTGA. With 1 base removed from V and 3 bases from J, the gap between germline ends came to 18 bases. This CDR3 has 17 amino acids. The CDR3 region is CASSLNGWGQGDTEAFF. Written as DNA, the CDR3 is TGTGCCAGCAGCTTAAATGGATGGGGACAAGGGGACACTGAAGCTTTCTTT.

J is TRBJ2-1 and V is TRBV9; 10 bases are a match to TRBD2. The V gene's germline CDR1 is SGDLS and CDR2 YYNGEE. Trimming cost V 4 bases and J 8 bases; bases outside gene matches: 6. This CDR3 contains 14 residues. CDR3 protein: CASSISGGGYEQFF. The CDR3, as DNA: TGTGCCAGCAGCATCAGCGGGGGGGGCTATGAGCAGTTCTTC.